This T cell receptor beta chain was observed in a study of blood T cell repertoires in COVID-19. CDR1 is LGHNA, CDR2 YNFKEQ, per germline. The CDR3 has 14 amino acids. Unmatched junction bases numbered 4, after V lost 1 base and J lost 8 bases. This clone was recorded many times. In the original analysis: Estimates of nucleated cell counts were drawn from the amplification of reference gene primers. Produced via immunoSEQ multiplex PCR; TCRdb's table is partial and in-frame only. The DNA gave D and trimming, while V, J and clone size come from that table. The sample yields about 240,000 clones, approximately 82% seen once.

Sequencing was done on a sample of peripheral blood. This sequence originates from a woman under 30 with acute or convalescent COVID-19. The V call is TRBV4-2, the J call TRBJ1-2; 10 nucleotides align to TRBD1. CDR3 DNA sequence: TGTGCCAGCAGCCAAGGCCGGGACAGGGGCGGCTACACCTTC. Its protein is CASSQGRDRGGYTF.